Below are 19 T cell receptor beta chains sequenced from a single sample in a study of blood T cell repertoires in COVID-19. The repertoire was sequenced with immunoSEQ multiplex PCR; TCRdb's copy has only in-frame clones and lacks some. The sample shows 110,000 or so clones, 70% to 80% of them seen only once. The specimen was peripheral blood. The receptors shown here come from a man aged 65-85 years with acute or convalescent COVID-19.

The V call is TRBV27, the J call TRBJ2-3; D ambiguous. The V end was cut by 3 bases, the J end by 1 base, with 20 bases between. CDR1 and CDR2 from the germline V gene are MNHEY and SMNVEV (reference sequence). The CDR3 loop spans 18 amino acids. Here the CDR3 reads CASSFTIETGFGTDTQYF. In DNA form, the CDR3 reads TGTGCCAGCAGTTTTACAATCGAGACTGGGTTCGGCACAGATACGCAGTATTTT.

This clone was detected once. This rearrangement joins TRBV30 to TRBJ1-4; D is unclear. Trimming removed 3 bases at V and 2 bases at J, with 16 bases between. In germline, CDR1 is GTSNPN, CDR2 SVGIG (reference sequence). CDR3 length: 16 residues. CDR3 protein: CAWSDWGGLTNEKLFF. CDR3 sequence (DNA): TGTGCCTGGAGCGACTGGGGAGGGCTGACTAATGAAAAACTGTTTTTT.

V gene TRBV7-2 combines with J gene TRBJ1-6, with 7 bases matching TRBD1. With V trimmed by 2 bases and J by 7 bases, 5 bases remained unmatched. The CDR3 has 15 amino acids. Germline V lookup: CDR1 SGHTA, CDR2 FQGNSA. The CDR3 here is CASSLWGTANSPLHF. DNA of the CDR3: TGTGCCAGCAGCTTATGGGGGACAGCCAATTCACCCCTCCACTTT. Full variable domain (rest looked up from reference TRBV7-2 and TRBJ1-6): GAGVSQSPSNKVTEKGKDVELRCDPISGHTALYWYRQSLGQGLEFLIYFQGNSAPDKSGLPSDRFSAERTGGSVSTLTIQRTQQEDSAVYLCASSLWGTANSPLHFGNGTRLTVT.

This chain links TRBV18 with TRBJ2-4; 14 positions agree with TRBD2. The junction had 5 bases not matched to a gene; V was cut back by 3 bases and J by 1 base. Germline values: CDR1 KGHSH, CDR2 LQKENI. The CDR3 is made up of 18 amino acids. CDR3 protein: CASSPGLAGGLAKNIQYF. CDR3 in DNA: TGTGCCAGCTCACCTGGACTAGCGGGAGGTCTGGCCAAAAACATTCAGTACTTC.

This CDR3 is CSVELPGAPGNTIYF. As DNA, the CDR3 is TGCAGCGTTGAACTTCCGGGAGCTCCTGGAAACACCATATATTTT. J is TRBJ1-3 and V is TRBV29-1; no definite D call. CDR3 size: 15 residues. Trimming took 2 bases from V and 2 from J, leaving 13 bases between them. Germline V gives CDR1 SQVTM, CDR2 ANQGSEA. Based on the CDR3 plus reference TRBV29-1 and TRBJ1-3, the full variable domain is SAVISQKPSRDICQRGTSLTIQCQVDSQVTMMFWYRQQPGQSLTLIATANQGSEATYESGFVIDKFPISRPNLTFSTLTVSNMSPEDSSIYLCSVELPGAPGNTIYFGEGSWLTVV.

This clone was observed a few times. The chain couples TRBV5-1 to TRBJ2-2; 7 positions match TRBD2. There are 16 residues in the CDR3. Germline V CDR1 and CDR2: SGHRS, YFSETQ. Trimming at V came to 0 bases and at J to 2 bases, leaving 4 bases not matched to a gene. CDR3 residues: CASSLVASGNTGELFF. CDR3 nucleotide sequence: TGCGCCAGCAGCTTGGTGGCTAGCGGTAACACCGGGGAGCTGTTTTTT.

The chain carries TRBV15 and TRBJ2-1; D gene ambiguous. The CDR3 is 14 residues long. Trimming took off 1 base at V and 9 bases at J, with 13 bases between the two ends. Looked up from germline, CDR1 is LNHNV and CDR2 is YYDKDF (reference sequence). The CDR3 loop is CATSRGGTTREQFF. The CDR3 DNA follows: TGTGCCACCAGCAGAGGAGGCACAACTCGTGAGCAGTTCTTC. Using reference TRBV15 and TRBJ2-1 for the parts outside the CDR3, the full variable domain is DAMVIQNPRYQVTQFGKPVTLSCSQTLNHNVMYWYQQKSSQAPKLLFHYYDKDFNNEADTPDNFQSRRPNTSFCFLDIRSPGLGDTAMYLCATSRGGTTREQFFGPGTRLTVL.

V is TRBV19 and J is TRBJ1-1, with D perhaps matching TRBD1 (5 bases). The CDR3 runs 14 residues. V dropped 3 bases and J dropped 5 bases, with 13 bases sitting between them. Germline-derived CDR1 and CDR2 are LNHDA and SQIVND (reference sequence). The CDR3 is CASSMTGGGTEAFF. The CDR3 DNA reads as TGTGCCAGTAGTATGACGGGTGGGGGGACTGAAGCTTTCTTT.

The CDR3, as DNA: TGTGCCAGCTCACCACCGGGCCCACAAGAGACCCAGTACTTC. Protein: CASSPPGPQETQYF. This chain links TRBV18 with TRBJ2-5, with no clear D. V shed 0 bases and J shed 2 bases, with 7 bases lying between them. CDR3 length: 14 amino acids. Germline-derived CDR1 and CDR2 are KGHSH and LQKENI. Full variable domain (outside the CDR3, taken from reference TRBV18 and TRBJ2-5): NAGVMQNPRHLVRRRGQEARLRCSPMKGHSHVYWYRQLPEEGLKFMVYLQKENIIDESGMPKERFSAEFPKEGPSILRIQQVVRGDSAAYFCASSPPGPQETQYFGPGTRLLVL.

This clone is a singleton in its sample. The chain couples TRBV7-3 to TRBJ2-1; tentatively, D is TRBD2 (6 bases). CDR3 length: 15 residues. The V and J ends lost 5 bases and 4 bases respectively, with 15 bases between them. From germline, CDR1 is SGHTA and CDR2 FQGTGA. The CDR3 nucleotides are TGTGCCAGCAGCCGAGGGGCTAGCGCTTACAATGAGCAGTTCTTC. It is translated as CASSRGASAYNEQFF.

This rearrangement joins TRBV27 to TRBJ1-3, with D tentatively TRBD1 (5 bases). The CDR3 totals 15 residues. V shed 2 bases and J shed 3 bases, with 11 bases lying between them. The germline V gene has CDR1 MNHEY and CDR2 SMNVEV (reference sequence). The DNA for the CDR3 is TGTGCCAGCAGTTTAATAGGGGCGATTGGAAACACCATATATTTT. Translated: CASSLIGAIGNTIYF.

The sample holds one count of this clone. CDR3 nucleotide sequence: TGTGCCAGCAGACAGGGTTGGTCCGGGGAGCTGTTTTTT. This encodes CASRQGWSGELFF. The chain combines TRBV11-1 with TRBJ2-2; a weak D match, TRBD1 (6 bases). Trimming shortened V by 6 bases and J by 6 bases, and 11 bases separated the two germline ends. The germline V gene has CDR1 SGHAT and CDR2 FQDESV (reference sequence). The CDR3 totals 13 residues.

This clone was recorded a few times. The gene calls are TRBV14 and TRBJ2-7; TRBD1 matches at 7 bases. With 2 bases clipped from V and 7 bases from J, the junction kept 2 bases outside the gene matches. CDR1 SGHDN and CDR2 FVKESK come from the germline V gene. The CDR3 is made up of 12 amino acids. The CDR3 here is CASSQLGQEQYF. CDR3 nucleotides: TGTGCCAGCAGCCAACTGGGACAGGAGCAGTACTTC.

The V call is TRBV11-1, the J call TRBJ2-7, with D possibly TRBD1 on 7 matching bases. The CDR3 covers 14 residues. The V gene lost 4 bases and the J gene lost 4 bases, with 14 bases spanning the gap. CDR1 SGHAT and CDR2 FQDESV come from the germline V gene (reference sequence). This CDR3 reads CASSSRQGGYEQYF. The CDR3 DNA follows: TGTGCCAGCAGCTCGCGTCAGGGGGGTTACGAGCAGTACTTC.

The chain links TRBV19 to TRBJ1-5, with unresolved D. The CDR3 loop spans 15 amino acids. Trimming cost V 5 bases and J 0 bases, with 11 bases left between them. The germline V gene encodes CDR1 LNHDA and CDR2 SQIVND (reference sequence). CDR3 region: CASSWAGYSNQPQHF. The CDR3 DNA is TGTGCCAGTAGTTGGGCGGGATATAGCAATCAGCCCCAGCATTTT.

CDR3 DNA: TGTGCCAGCAGCGTCCGACTAGCGGGGGATGGGAGCTCCTACAATGAGCAGTTCTTC. Translation gives CASSVRLAGDGSSYNEQFF. The gene calls are TRBV9 and TRBJ2-1; the match to TRBD2 covers 12 bases. CDR3 length: 19 amino acids. V shed 2 bases and J 0 bases; nucleotides not matched to a gene: 9. Germline lookup yields CDR1 SGDLS and CDR2 YYNGEE.

The V call is TRBV28, the J call TRBJ1-4; TRBD1 aligns across 8 bases. The CDR3 is made up of 15 amino acids. The germline V gene has CDR1 MDHEN and CDR2 SYDVKM. V was pared by 5 bases and J by 0 bases, with 2 bases of the junction left unmatched. The CDR3: CASSPGQATNEKLFF. In nucleotides, the CDR3 is TGTGCCAGCAGTCCGGGACAGGCAACTAATGAAAAACTGTTTTTT.

V usage is TRBV19 and J usage is TRBJ1-2; TRBD1 is a possible D gene (5 bases). The V end was cut by 6 bases, the J end by 1 base, with 12 bases between. The germline CDR1 and CDR2 sequences are LNHDA and SQIVND (reference sequence). This CDR3 has 14 residues. CDR3 nucleotide sequence: TGTGCCAGTAGACGGCAGGGCCGTAACTATGGCTACACCTTC. Protein: CASRRQGRNYGYTF. Filled out from reference TRBV19 and TRBJ1-2, the complete variable domain reads DGGITQSPKYLFRKEGQNVTLSCEQNLNHDAMYWYRQDPGQGLRLIYYSQIVNDFQKGDIAEGYSVSREKKESFPLTVTSAQKNPTAFYLCASRRQGRNYGYTFGSGTRLTVV.

The gene calls are TRBV2 and TRBJ2-2; D is uncertain. CDR3 length: 15 residues. Germline loops: CDR1 SNHLY, CDR2 FYNNEI. V was trimmed by 2 bases and J by 0 bases, leaving 7 bases between them. CDR3 residues: CASSESQANTGELFF. Here the CDR3 DNA reads TGTGCCAGCAGTGAAAGTCAGGCGAACACCGGGGAGCTGTTTTTT.